These 20 T cell receptor beta chains were all obtained from the same sample, sequenced in a study of regulatory T cells in long-lasting Graves disease. As to time point: newly diagnosed GD, antithyroid drugs for less than 3 months. The TCR library used RNA extracted from PBMCs. Building of the TCR beta libraries involved iRepertoire HTBI primers and Arm-PCR of CDR3 regions. TCRdb recomputed calls from the multiplex PCR reads with MiXCR, one row per CDR3 protein. This sample has some 450,000 distinct CDR3 sequences; about 16% occur once, and the top ten carry about 10%. The data were also submitted as part of a second study, on T cells in Graves' hyperthyroidism and ophthalmopathy.

The source material was peripheral blood mononuclear cells (PBMCs), sampled at new diagnosis, from a patient treated with antithyroid drugs. Receptors were obtained from a woman in her twenties or thirties with Graves disease.

This clonotype was detected many times. The chain has TRBV13 and TRBJ1-2; 7 nucleotides agree with TRBD1. The germline V gene has CDR1 PRHDT and CDR2 FYEKMQ (reference sequence). J gave up 4 bases and V 4 bases, and 12 bases lay outside the gene matches. The CDR3 runs to 16 residues. The CDR3 region is CASSSLGTALFYGYTF. Written as DNA, the CDR3 is TGTGCCAGCAGCTCCCTCGGGACAGCCCTGTTCTATGGCTACACCTTC.

In regard to this clonotype: Since a much larger clone is just one base distant, this may be a read error. The rearrangement links TRBV18 to TRBJ2-1; D remains unclear. CDR3 length equals 15 residues. CDR1 and CDR2 from the germline V gene are KGHSH and LQKENI. V gave up 4 bases and J gave up 10 bases, with 20 bases separating them. CDR3 nucleotide sequence: TGTGCCAGCTCACTGGGCGGCCAGCATCCCTACGAGCAGTTCTTC. Amino acids: CASSLGGQHPYEQFF.

This clonotype appeared many times. The rearrangement uses TRBV20-1 and TRBJ1-4, with a weak D call TRBD1 (5 bases). V was clipped by 1 base and J by 7 bases, with 16 bases between them. Germline loops: CDR1 DFQATT, CDR2 SNEGSKA (reference sequence). The CDR3 is made up of 15 amino acids. CDR3 DNA sequence: TGCAGTGCTAGAGCCTCAGGGTCGGGAGGTGAAAAACTGTTTTTT. Translating gives CSARASGSGGEKLFF.

This clonotype was counted many times. The rearrangement links TRBV4-1 to TRBJ2-7; D not certain. Between the trimmed V and J ends, which lost 1 base and 5 bases, there was a span of 12 bases. From germline, CDR1 is MGHRA and CDR2 YSYEKL. This CDR3 has 14 amino acids. CDR3 nucleotide sequence: TGCGCCAGCAGCCAAGTAAAGGGAAGGGACGAGCAGTACTTC. Residues: CASSQVKGRDEQYF.

The table lists this clonotype with a few counts. The chain employs TRBV2 and TRBJ1-3; 11 bases fit TRBD1. The CDR3 spans 17 residues. Germline V gene data show CDR1 as SNHLY and CDR2 as FYNNEI. V dropped 10 bases and J dropped 0; count of bases not matched to a gene: 11. CDR3 in DNA: TGTGCCACCTCCGGGACAGGGGGGCCAATCTCTGGAAACACCATATATTTT. Protein: CATSGTGGPISGNTIYF.

The V gene is TRBV7-3, the J gene TRBJ1-6, with D possibly being TRBD1 (6 bases). The CDR3 is 15 amino acids. Germline V CDR1 and CDR2: SGHTA, FQGTGA. V lost 5 bases and J 7 bases, leaving 15 bases between the germline ends. The CDR3 spells CASSAQGGANSPLHF. The CDR3 DNA is TGTGCCAGCAGCGCACAGGGAGGGGCGAATTCACCCCTCCACTTT.

This clonotype appeared many times. The chain couples TRBV6-1 to TRBJ1-5, with 10 bases matching TRBD1. From germline, CDR1 is MNHNS and CDR2 SASEGT. Trimming took 6 bases from V and 3 from J; bases not matched to a gene: 5. CDR3 size: 15 residues. DNA for the CDR3: TGTGCCAGCAGACGGACAGGGGGGAACAATCAGCCCCAGCATTTT. Protein sequence: CASRRTGGNNQPQHF.

The rearrangement uses TRBV29-1 and TRBJ1-4, with 7 bases fitting TRBD1. Germline trimming cut 7 bases from V and 4 bases from J; bases unmatched to any gene: 3. The CDR3 covers 12 residues. From germline, CDR1 is SQVTM and CDR2 ANQGSEA. Here the CDR3 reads CSGGQRNEKLFF. In nucleotides, the CDR3 is TGCAGCGGGGGACAGCGTAATGAAAAACTGTTTTTT.

This clonotype was picked up many times. This rearrangement joins TRBV3-1 to TRBJ2-5; the D is unclear. Germline CDR1 reads LGHDT; CDR2 reads YNNKEL (reference sequence). Deletions cut 1 base from V and 7 bases from J, with 19 bases between. The CDR3 spans 16 residues. The CDR3 region is CASSQAGYQEAGTQYF. The CDR3 DNA reads as TGTGCCAGCAGCCAAGCAGGATACCAAGAGGCTGGGACCCAGTACTTC.

This clonotype showed up many times. The V gene is TRBV30, the J gene TRBJ1-2, with D possibly TRBD1 on 6 matching bases. There are 13 residues in the CDR3. Trimming shortened V by 2 bases and J by 2 bases, and 9 bases separated the two germline ends. In germline, CDR1 is GTSNPN, CDR2 SVGIG (reference sequence). The CDR3 DNA sequence: TGTGCCTGGAGTAGGACAGAGAACTATGGCTACACCTTC. Encoded protein: CAWSRTENYGYTF.

This clonotype was found many times. The J gene is TRBJ2-7, the V gene TRBV18, with a possible D match to TRBD1 (6 bases). The CDR3 spans 14 residues. V lost 2 bases and J lost 6, with 14 bases in between. CDR1 and CDR2 from the germline V gene are KGHSH and LQKENI. DNA of the CDR3: TGTGCCAGCTCACCAGCCGTGGGGGCGGGCGAGCAGTACTTC. Its translation: CASSPAVGAGEQYF. Filled out from reference TRBV18 and TRBJ2-7, the complete variable domain reads NAGVMQNPRHLVRRRGQEARLRCSPMKGHSHVYWYRQLPEEGLKFMVYLQKENIIDESGMPKERFSAEFPKEGPSILRIQQVVRGDSAAYFCASSPAVGAGEQYFGPGTRLTVT.

This clonotype came up many times. The rearrangement joins TRBV12-3 or TRBV12-4 to TRBJ1-3, with unresolved D. The CDR3 length is 13 residues. Trimming removed 2 bases from V and 4 bases from J, with 6 bases in between. In DNA form, the CDR3 reads TGTGCCAGCAGTTTAACGAGAGGAAACACCATATATTTT. Translated, it gives CASSLTRGNTIYF.

This clonotype was picked up many times. The chain carries TRBV3-1 and TRBJ2-5; the D gene could be TRBD1 or TRBD2 (5 bases each). Germline assignment: CDR1 LGHDT and CDR2 YNNKEL (reference sequence). The CDR3 contains 14 residues. Trimming left V 5 bases short and J 1 base short, with 11 bases between. The CDR3 sequence is CASSYRGVQETQYF. DNA for the CDR3: TGTGCCAGCAGCTACCGGGGCGTCCAAGAGACCCAGTACTTC.

Many counts were recorded for this clonotype. This chain joins TRBV3-1 and TRBJ2-7; 7 bases line up with TRBD2. The V gene end was trimmed by 5 bases and the J gene end by 3 bases; junction bases not matched to a gene: 7. Germline-derived CDR1 and CDR2 are LGHDT and YNNKEL (reference sequence). The CDR3 covers 14 residues. The DNA of the CDR3 is TGTGCCAGCAGCGCCCGGGGGGACGGCTACGAGCAGTACTTC. Translated: CASSARGDGYEQYF.

Points on this clonotype: A much larger clonotype is one base distant, so this may be a read error. This sequence joins TRBV7-9 and TRBJ1-5, with 8 bases identical to TRBD1. Unmatched junction bases numbered 12, after V lost 5 bases and J lost 6 bases. This CDR3 region has 16 residues. CDR1 is SEHNR, CDR2 FQNEAQ, per germline (reference sequence). CDR3 loop: CASSPRGYRGSQPQHF. The CDR3 bases are TGTGCCAGCAGCCCCCGAGGTTACAGGGGGTCTCAGCCCCAGCATTTT. Variable domain in full (rest from reference TRBV7-9 and TRBJ1-5): DTGVSQNPRHKITKRGQNVTFRCDPISEHNRLYWYRQTLGQGPEFLTYFQNEAQLEKSRLLSDRFSAERPKGSFSTLEIQRTEQGDSAMYLCASSPRGYRGSQPQHFGDGTRLSIL.

This clonotype has a count of ten or more. CDR3 region: CASSSSRASGRRDIQYF. The CDR3 DNA sequence: TGTGCCAGCAGCTCCTCACGGGCTAGCGGGAGGCGGGACATTCAGTACTTC. The J gene is TRBJ2-4, the V gene TRBV7-8; 11 bases agree with TRBD2. Germline V CDR1 and CDR2: SGHVS, FQNEAQ. V was clipped by 4 bases and J by 8 bases; unmatched bases: 13. This CDR3 has 17 residues.

The rearrangement uses TRBV19 and TRBJ2-5, with unresolved D. CDR3 length: 13 amino acids. Germline-derived CDR1 and CDR2 are LNHDA and SQIVND (reference sequence). The ends were cut back, 0 bases at V and 1 base at J, with 3 bases in the middle. Here the CDR3 reads CASSIDGQETQYF. CDR3 coding DNA: TGTGCCAGTAGTATAGACGGCCAAGAGACCCAGTACTTC.

This clonotype was detected a few times. As DNA, the CDR3 is TGCAGCGCGACGTTTGGTAGGGACTTTGTGGGAGGGCTTAATGAGCAGTTCTTC. Translation: CSATFGRDFVGGLNEQFF. The chain uses TRBV29-1 and TRBJ2-1, with 7 positions matching TRBD2. The CDR3 runs to 18 residues. J was trimmed by 7 bases and V by 7 bases; bases with no gene match: 25. The germline V gene has CDR1 SQVTM and CDR2 ANQGSEA.

V and J are TRBV15 and TRBJ1-2; weak D call: TRBD1 (5 bases). This CDR3 comprises 14 residues. Germline loops: CDR1 LNHNV, CDR2 YYDKDF (reference sequence). V was pared by 1 base and J by 7 bases, with 13 bases between. The CDR3 DNA sequence: TGTGCCACCAGCAGAGGAGCCAGGGAGATTGGCTACACCTTC. It encodes CATSRGAREIGYTF.

The chain joins TRBV5-1 to TRBJ2-7, with a tentative D call TRBD1 (5 bases). Per the germline V gene, CDR1 is SGHRS and CDR2 is YFSETQ. CDR3 length: 18 residues. V dropped 4 bases and J dropped 5 bases, with 28 bases sitting between them. In DNA, the CDR3 is TGCGCCAGCAGCCCCAAAGGGGCAGGATCGGTCCTTCCGGACGAGCAGTACTTC. Translating gives CASSPKGAGSVLPDEQYF.